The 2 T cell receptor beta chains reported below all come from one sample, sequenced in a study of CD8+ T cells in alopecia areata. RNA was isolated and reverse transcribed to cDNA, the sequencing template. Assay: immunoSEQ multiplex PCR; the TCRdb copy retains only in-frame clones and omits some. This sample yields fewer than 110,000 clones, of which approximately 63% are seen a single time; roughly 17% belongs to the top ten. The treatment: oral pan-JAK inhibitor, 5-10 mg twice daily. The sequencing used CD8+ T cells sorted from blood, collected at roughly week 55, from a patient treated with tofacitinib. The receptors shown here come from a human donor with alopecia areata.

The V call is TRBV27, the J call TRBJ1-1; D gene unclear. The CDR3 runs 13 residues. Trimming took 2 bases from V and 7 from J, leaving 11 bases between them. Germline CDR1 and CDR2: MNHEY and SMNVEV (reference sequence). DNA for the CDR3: TGTGCCAGCAGTTTAGGTTTTCTGGGTGAAGCTTTCTTT. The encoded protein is CASSLGFLGEAFF.

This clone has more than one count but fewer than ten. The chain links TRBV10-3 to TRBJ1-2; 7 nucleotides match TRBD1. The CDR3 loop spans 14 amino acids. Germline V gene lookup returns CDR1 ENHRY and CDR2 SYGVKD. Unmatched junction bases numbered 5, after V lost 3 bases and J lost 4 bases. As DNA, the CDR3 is TGTGCCATCAGTGACTGGGACAGTCCCTATGGCTACACCTTC. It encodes CAISDWDSPYGYTF.